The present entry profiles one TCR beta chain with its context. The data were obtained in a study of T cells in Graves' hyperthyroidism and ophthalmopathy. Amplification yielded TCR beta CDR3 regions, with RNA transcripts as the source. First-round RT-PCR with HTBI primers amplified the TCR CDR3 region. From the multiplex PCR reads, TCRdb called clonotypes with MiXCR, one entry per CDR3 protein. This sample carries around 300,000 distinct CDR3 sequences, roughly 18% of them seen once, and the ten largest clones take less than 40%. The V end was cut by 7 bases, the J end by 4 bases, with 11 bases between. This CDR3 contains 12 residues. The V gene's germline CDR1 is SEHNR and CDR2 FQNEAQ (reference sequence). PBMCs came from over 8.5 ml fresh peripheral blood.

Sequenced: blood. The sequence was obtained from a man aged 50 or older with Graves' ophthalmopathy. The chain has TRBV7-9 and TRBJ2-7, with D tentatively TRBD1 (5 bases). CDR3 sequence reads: CASTNSGYEQYF. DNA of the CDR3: TGTGCCAGCACCAATTCAGGGTACGAGCAGTACTTC.